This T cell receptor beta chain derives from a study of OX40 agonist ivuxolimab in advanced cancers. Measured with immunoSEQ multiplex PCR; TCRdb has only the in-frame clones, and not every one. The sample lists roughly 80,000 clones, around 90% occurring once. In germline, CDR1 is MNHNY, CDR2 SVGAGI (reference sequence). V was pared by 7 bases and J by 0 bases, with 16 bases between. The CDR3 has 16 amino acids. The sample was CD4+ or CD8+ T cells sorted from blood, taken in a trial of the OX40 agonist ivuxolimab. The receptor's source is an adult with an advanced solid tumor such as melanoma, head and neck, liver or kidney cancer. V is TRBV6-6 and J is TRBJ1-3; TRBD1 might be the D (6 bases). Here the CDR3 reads CASTLGGRISGNTIYF. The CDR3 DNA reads TGTGCCAGCACCTTGGGGGGCAGGATCTCTGGAAACACCATATATTTT.